A selection of T cell receptor beta chains follows, all from one sample in a study of T-cell memory formation after mild COVID-19. Via MiXCR, TCRdb re-called the 5' RACE reads, giving one row per CDR3 protein. Here the sample spans about 470,000 distinct CDR3 sequences, 20% to 25% being singletons. The source material was PBMCs or a T cell subset sorted from them (not recorded which). The source of these receptors is an adult woman who had mild COVID-19 (a few samples of this study predate the infection). Cell type and time point are not known. CDR3s include the opening cysteine and the closing phenylalanine or tryptophan. The order of the fields is V gene, D gene, J gene, clone size, CDR3 DNA, CDR3 protein. D genes are given only for firm matches. Some rows have no size entry. The others give once, few or many, or a class for an expanded clone.

V gene: TRBV6-6; D gene: .; J gene: TRBJ1-6; clone size: few; CDR3 DNA: TGTGCCAGCAGTATTCGGGGGGGTGCCTATAATTCACCCCTCCACTTT; CDR3 protein: CASSIRGGAYNSPLHF
V gene: TRBV9; D gene: TRBD2; J gene: TRBJ2-5; clone size: .; CDR3 DNA: TGTGCCAGCAGCGTAGACGGGCGGGGGGTTCAAGAGACCCAGTACTTC; CDR3 protein: CASSVDGRGVQETQYF
V gene: TRBV12-3/TRBV12-4; D gene: .; J gene: TRBJ2-7; clone size: many; CDR3 DNA: TGTGCCAGCAGTTTGCAGGGGCACTACGAGCAGTACTTC; CDR3 protein: CASSLQGHYEQYF
V gene: TRBV30; D gene: .; J gene: TRBJ2-4; clone size: .; CDR3 DNA: TGTGCCGCTACCGCGGGTGGGGCGGACATTCAGTACTTC; CDR3 protein: CAATAGGADIQYF
V gene: TRBV7-2; D gene: .; J gene: TRBJ1-4; clone size: .; CDR3 DNA: TGTGCCAGCAGCTACTGGGGGGCCAATGAAAAACTGTTTTTT; CDR3 protein: CASSYWGANEKLFF
V gene: TRBV4-3; D gene: TRBD1; J gene: TRBJ1-5; clone size: .; CDR3 DNA: TGCGCCAGCAGCCAAGATAATTCGAGGGGGCAGGGACAGCCCCAGCATTTT; CDR3 protein: CASSQDNSRGQGQPQHF
V gene: TRBV27; D gene: .; J gene: TRBJ2-7; clone size: few; CDR3 DNA: TGTGCCAGCAGGTATGCAGCTTCCTACGAGCAGTACTTC; CDR3 protein: CASRYAASYEQYF
V gene: TRBV29-1; D gene: .; J gene: TRBJ2-1; clone size: .; CDR3 DNA: TGCAGCGTTGACATGGGGGGCCGGAATGAGCAGTTCTTC; CDR3 protein: CSVDMGGRNEQFF
V gene: TRBV7-7; D gene: .; J gene: TRBJ2-7; clone size: .; CDR3 DNA: TGTGCCAGCAGCTTAGAATCCGGGGGCGAGCAGTACTTC; CDR3 protein: CASSLESGGEQYF
V gene: TRBV6-2/TRBV6-3; D gene: TRBD2; J gene: TRBJ2-1; clone size: few; CDR3 DNA: TGTGCCAGCAGTTTAATTAGCGGGAGCGTTCGCAATGAGCAGTTCTTC; CDR3 protein: CASSLISGSVRNEQFF
V gene: TRBV5-6; D gene: .; J gene: TRBJ2-1; clone size: .; CDR3 DNA: TGTGCCAGCAGCTTGGACGTCTTGAATTTAGCGAATGAGCAGTTCTTC; CDR3 protein: CASSLDVLNLANEQFF
V gene: TRBV20-1; D gene: .; J gene: TRBJ2-1; clone size: few; CDR3 DNA: TGCAGTGCTAGAGATCCAGGGGTTCAACACAATGAGCAGTTCTTC; CDR3 protein: CSARDPGVQHNEQFF
V gene: TRBV12-3/TRBV12-4; D gene: .; J gene: TRBJ2-5; clone size: .; CDR3 DNA: TGTGCCAGCAGTTTAGCAAGGGGTGAAGAGACCCAGTACTTC; CDR3 protein: CASSLARGEETQYF
V gene: TRBV10-3; D gene: TRBD1; J gene: TRBJ2-7; clone size: .; CDR3 DNA: TGTGCCACCTCCTCGGGACAGGGTGTAGGGGGTCATGGTTACGAGCAGTACTTC; CDR3 protein: CATSSGQGVGGHGYEQYF
V gene: TRBV7-2; D gene: TRBD1; J gene: TRBJ1-5; clone size: .; CDR3 DNA: TGTGCCAGCAGCTTAGATCCGACAGGGAGGCCCCAGCATTTT; CDR3 protein: CASSLDPTGRPQHF
V gene: TRBV5-1; D gene: .; J gene: TRBJ1-1; clone size: .; CDR3 DNA: TGCGCCAGCAGCTTGGCCCGGGAGGCGCGAGCTTTCTTT; CDR3 protein: CASSLAREARAFF
V gene: TRBV11-1; D gene: .; J gene: TRBJ2-1; clone size: .; CDR3 DNA: TGTGCCAGCAGCTTAAGGAGCCACTGGGGCAGCCAACTAGGGGGGAACTTACTTGAGCAGTTCTTC; CDR3 protein: CASSLRSHWGSQLGGNLLEQFF
V gene: TRBV4-1; D gene: TRBD1; J gene: TRBJ1-5; clone size: few; CDR3 DNA: TGCGCCAGCAGCCAACAGGGGGCTTTTCAGCCCCAGCATTTT; CDR3 protein: CASSQQGAFQPQHF
V gene: TRBV27; D gene: TRBD2; J gene: TRBJ2-7; clone size: few; CDR3 DNA: TGTGCCAGCTCCAGGTGGCCTGTGACTAGCGGGAGGCAAATAAGCTCCTACGAGCAGTACTTC; CDR3 protein: CASSRWPVTSGRQISSYEQYF
V gene: TRBV11-2; D gene: .; J gene: TRBJ1-5; clone size: .; CDR3 DNA: TGTGCCAGCAGCCCTTTTTTCGGTCAGCCCCAGCATTTT; CDR3 protein: CASSPFFGQPQHF
V gene: TRBV5-1; D gene: TRBD1; J gene: TRBJ2-3; clone size: .; CDR3 DNA: TGCGCCAGCAGCTTGGGGACAGGCAAGGGCGCAGATACGCCTCAGTATTTT; CDR3 protein: CASSLGTGKGADTPQYF
V gene: TRBV5-1; D gene: .; J gene: TRBJ2-2; clone size: .; CDR3 DNA: TGCGCCAGCAGCTCCACAGGGCGGGACACCGGGGAGCTGTTTTTT; CDR3 protein: CASSSTGRDTGELFF
V gene: TRBV19; D gene: .; J gene: TRBJ2-5; clone size: few; CDR3 DNA: TGTGCCAGTAGTATGCCAGGCCGGGAGACCCAGTACTTC; CDR3 protein: CASSMPGRETQYF
V gene: TRBV12-3/TRBV12-4; D gene: .; J gene: TRBJ1-2; clone size: .; CDR3 DNA: TGTGCCAGCAGTCTACACGGGGCAACGGGTGGCTACACCTTC; CDR3 protein: CASSLHGATGGYTF
V gene: TRBV14; D gene: .; J gene: TRBJ2-2; clone size: .; CDR3 DNA: TGTGCCAGCAGCCAAGCCCCGAAGGGCAGCGGGGAGCTGTTTTTT; CDR3 protein: CASSQAPKGSGELFF
V gene: TRBV4-2; D gene: .; J gene: TRBJ1-5; clone size: few; CDR3 DNA: TGTGCCAGCAGCCAAGATCGGGCAGGAAAACAGCCCCAGCATTTT; CDR3 protein: CASSQDRAGKQPQHF
V gene: TRBV12-3/TRBV12-4; D gene: TRBD2; J gene: TRBJ2-7; clone size: .; CDR3 DNA: TGTGCCAGCAGTTGGGAGGGGAACATACCCTACGAGCAGTACTTC; CDR3 protein: CASSWEGNIPYEQYF
V gene: TRBV5-4; D gene: .; J gene: TRBJ2-1; clone size: .; CDR3 DNA: TGTGCCAGCACCCCCCCGGACGGTACCTACAATGAGCAGTTCTTC; CDR3 protein: CASTPPDGTYNEQFF
V gene: TRBV7-9; D gene: TRBD2; J gene: TRBJ2-5; clone size: .; CDR3 DNA: TGTGCCAGCAGCAAGGGACTAGGAGAGACCCAGTACTTC; CDR3 protein: CASSKGLGETQYF
V gene: TRBV4-3; D gene: .; J gene: TRBJ2-7; clone size: few; CDR3 DNA: TGCGCCAGCAGCCTCCGGGACGGAGCCTACGAGCAGTACTTC; CDR3 protein: CASSLRDGAYEQYF
V gene: TRBV23-1; D gene: .; J gene: TRBJ2-3; clone size: many; CDR3 DNA: TGCGCCAGCAGTCAAAGGCAGGGACCTAGCACAGATACGCAGTATTTT; CDR3 protein: CASSQRQGPSTDTQYF
V gene: TRBV18; D gene: .; J gene: TRBJ1-1; clone size: .; CDR3 DNA: TGTGCCAGCTCACCACTGCCAGGGGACGCTGAAGCTTTCTTT; CDR3 protein: CASSPLPGDAEAFF
V gene: TRBV6-6; D gene: .; J gene: TRBJ1-5; clone size: .; CDR3 DNA: TGTGCCAGCAGTTACGACAGACCTTATAGCAATCAGCCCCAGCATTTT; CDR3 protein: CASSYDRPYSNQPQHF
V gene: TRBV11-2; D gene: .; J gene: TRBJ2-7; clone size: .; CDR3 DNA: TGTGCCAGCAGCCCAGCGCGTGCTAGCGAGCAGTACTTC; CDR3 protein: CASSPARASEQYF
V gene: TRBV29-1; D gene: TRBD1; J gene: TRBJ2-2; clone size: few; CDR3 DNA: TGCAGCGCTAGACAGGGGAACACCGGGGAGCTGTTTTTT; CDR3 protein: CSARQGNTGELFF
V gene: TRBV7-2; D gene: .; J gene: TRBJ2-3; clone size: few; CDR3 DNA: TGTGCCAGCAGCTTAGCGGGGGGAGTGGGGGATACGCAGTATTTT; CDR3 protein: CASSLAGGVGDTQYF
V gene: TRBV12-3/TRBV12-4; D gene: TRBD2; J gene: TRBJ2-7; clone size: .; CDR3 DNA: TGTGCCAGCACCGACGGGGGGGCTCGGTACGAGCAGTACTTC; CDR3 protein: CASTDGGARYEQYF
V gene: TRBV9; D gene: .; J gene: TRBJ1-6; clone size: .; CDR3 DNA: TGTGCCAGCAGCCGACAGAATTCACCCCTCCACTTT; CDR3 protein: CASSRQNSPLHF
V gene: TRBV28; D gene: TRBD1; J gene: TRBJ1-4; clone size: .; CDR3 DNA: TGTGCCAGCAGTTCAGGGACAGGGGCCTACCAGAAACTGTTTTTT; CDR3 protein: CASSSGTGAYQKLFF
V gene: TRBV20-1; D gene: .; J gene: TRBJ2-1; clone size: .; CDR3 DNA: TGCAGTGTTCTCGGTGCGAAAGACAATGAGCAGTTCTTC; CDR3 protein: CSVLGAKDNEQFF
V gene: TRBV5-1; D gene: TRBD1; J gene: TRBJ2-3; clone size: .; CDR3 DNA: TGCGCCAGCAGCTTGGGAGCGGGACAGGGGGCAGATACGCAGTATTTT; CDR3 protein: CASSLGAGQGADTQYF
V gene: TRBV12-3/TRBV12-4; D gene: TRBD2; J gene: TRBJ2-7; clone size: .; CDR3 DNA: TGTGCCAGCAGTCCAATAGCGGGGGACTCCTACGAGCAGTACTTC; CDR3 protein: CASSPIAGDSYEQYF